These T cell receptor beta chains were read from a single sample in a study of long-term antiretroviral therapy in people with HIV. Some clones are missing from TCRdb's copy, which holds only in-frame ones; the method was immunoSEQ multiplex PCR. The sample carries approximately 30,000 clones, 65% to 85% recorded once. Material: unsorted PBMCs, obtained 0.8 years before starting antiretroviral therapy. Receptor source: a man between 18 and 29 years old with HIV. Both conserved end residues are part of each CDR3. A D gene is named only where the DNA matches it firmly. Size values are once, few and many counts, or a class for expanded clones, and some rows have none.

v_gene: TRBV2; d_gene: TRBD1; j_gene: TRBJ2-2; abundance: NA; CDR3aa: CASVDREYGELFF; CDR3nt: TGTGCCAGCGTGGACAGGGAGTACGGGGAGCTGTTTTTT
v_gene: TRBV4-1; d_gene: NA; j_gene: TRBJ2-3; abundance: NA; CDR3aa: CASSLRAKERTDTQYF; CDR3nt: TGCGCCAGCAGCCTCAGGGCAAAGGAGAGGACAGATACGCAGTATTTT
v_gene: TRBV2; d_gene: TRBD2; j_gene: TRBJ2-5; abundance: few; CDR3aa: CASSGLADTHQETQYF; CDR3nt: TGTGCCAGCAGTGGACTAGCGGACACCCACCAAGAGACCCAGTACTTC
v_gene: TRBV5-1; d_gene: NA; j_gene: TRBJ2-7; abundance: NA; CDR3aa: CASSLGRARAYEQYF; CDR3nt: TGCGCCAGCAGCTTGGGGCGGGCTCGCGCCTACGAGCAGTACTTC
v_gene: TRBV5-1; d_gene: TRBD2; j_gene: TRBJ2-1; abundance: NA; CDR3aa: CASSLASGSVYNEQFF; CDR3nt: TGCGCCAGCAGCTTGGCTAGCGGGAGTGTCTACAATGAGCAGTTCTTC
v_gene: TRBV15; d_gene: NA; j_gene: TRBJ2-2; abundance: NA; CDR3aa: CATSRDHTGELFF; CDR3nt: TGTGCCACCAGCAGAGACCACACCGGAGAGCTGTTTTTT
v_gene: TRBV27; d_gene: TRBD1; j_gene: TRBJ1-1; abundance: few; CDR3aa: CASSLDGQGSTEAFF; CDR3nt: TGTGCCAGCAGTTTGGATGGACAGGGGAGCACTGAAGCTTTCTTT
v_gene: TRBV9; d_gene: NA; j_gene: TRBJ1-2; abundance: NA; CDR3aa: CASSVGPFAGAYGYTF; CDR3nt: TGTGCCAGCAGCGTAGGTCCCTTCGCGGGGGCCTATGGCTACACCTTC
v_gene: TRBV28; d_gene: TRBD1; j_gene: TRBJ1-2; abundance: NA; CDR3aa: CASSGTEHGYTF; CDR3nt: TGTGCCAGCAGCGGGACAGAGCATGGCTACACCTTC
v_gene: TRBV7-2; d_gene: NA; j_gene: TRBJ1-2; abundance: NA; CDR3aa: CASSLDGVYGYTF; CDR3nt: TGTGCCAGCAGCTTAGACGGGGTCTATGGCTACACCTTC
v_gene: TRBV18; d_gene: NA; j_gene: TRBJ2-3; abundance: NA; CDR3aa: CASSRNRNTDTQYF; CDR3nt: TGTGCCAGCTCAAGGAACAGGAACACAGATACGCAGTATTTT
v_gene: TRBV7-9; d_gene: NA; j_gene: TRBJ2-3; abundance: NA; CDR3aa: CASSYSPVADTQYF; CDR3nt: TGTGCCAGCAGTTATAGCCCGGTGGCAGATACGCAGTATTTT
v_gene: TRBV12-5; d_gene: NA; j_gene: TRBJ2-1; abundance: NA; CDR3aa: CASGKEEGVPQFF; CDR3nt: TGTGCTAGTGGCAAGGAGGAGGGGGTGCCCCAGTTCTTC
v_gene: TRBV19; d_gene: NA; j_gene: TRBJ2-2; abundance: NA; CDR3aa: CASSTGMDTGELFF; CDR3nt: TGTGCCAGTAGTACGGGTATGGACACCGGGGAGCTGTTTTTT
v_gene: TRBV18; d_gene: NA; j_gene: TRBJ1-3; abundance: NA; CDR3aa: CASSPQVAGSGNTIYF; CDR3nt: TGTGCCAGCTCACCTCAGGTGGCCGGCTCTGGAAACACCATATATTTT
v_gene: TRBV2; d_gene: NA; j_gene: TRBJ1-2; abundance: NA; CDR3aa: CAGNLGYTF; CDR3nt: TGTGCCGGAAACTTAGGCTACACCTTC
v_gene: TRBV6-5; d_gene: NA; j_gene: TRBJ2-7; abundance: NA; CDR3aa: CASSYSVGTANYEQYF; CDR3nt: TGTGCCAGCAGTTATTCTGTCGGGACGGCAAACTACGAGCAGTACTTC
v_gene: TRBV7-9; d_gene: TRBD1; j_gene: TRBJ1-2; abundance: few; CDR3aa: CASSPGQGAFGYGYTF; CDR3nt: TGTGCCAGCAGCCCCGGACAGGGGGCGTTTGGCTATGGCTACACCTTC
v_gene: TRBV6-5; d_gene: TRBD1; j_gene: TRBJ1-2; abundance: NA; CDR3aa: CASRTGESGYTF; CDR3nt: TGTGCCAGCAGAACAGGGGAGTCTGGCTACACCTTC
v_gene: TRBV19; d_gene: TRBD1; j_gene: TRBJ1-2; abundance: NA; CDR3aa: CASSIIQGDGGYTF; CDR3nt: TGTGCCAGTAGTATCATACAGGGGGATGGTGGCTACACCTTC
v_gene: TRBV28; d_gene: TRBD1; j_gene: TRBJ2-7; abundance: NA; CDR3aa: CASSLGQGRRNEQYF; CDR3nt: TGTGCCAGCAGTCTCGGACAGGGGCGAAGAAACGAGCAGTACTTC
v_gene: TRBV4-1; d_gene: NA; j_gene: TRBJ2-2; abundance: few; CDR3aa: CASSQDEGWELFF; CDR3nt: TGCGCCAGCAGCCAAGATGAGGGTTGGGAGCTGTTTTTT
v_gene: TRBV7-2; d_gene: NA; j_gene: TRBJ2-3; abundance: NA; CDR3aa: CASLGGGTDTQYF; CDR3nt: TGTGCCAGCTTGGGAGGGGGAACAGATACGCAGTATTTT
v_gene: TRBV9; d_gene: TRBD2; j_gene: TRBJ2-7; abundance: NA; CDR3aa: CASSVGRLSGGLYEQYF; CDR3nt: TGTGCCAGCAGCGTAGGGCGGCTGAGCGGGGGGCTGTACGAGCAGTACTTC
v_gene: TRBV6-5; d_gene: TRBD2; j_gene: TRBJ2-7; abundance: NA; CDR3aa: CASSYSGASGTYEQYF; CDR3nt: TGTGCCAGCAGTTACTCGGGGGCTAGCGGGACCTACGAGCAGTACTTC
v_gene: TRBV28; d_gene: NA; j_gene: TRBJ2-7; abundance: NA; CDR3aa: CASSEGGSRYEQYF; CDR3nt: TGTGCCAGCAGTGAGGGGGGTTCCCGCTACGAGCAGTACTTC
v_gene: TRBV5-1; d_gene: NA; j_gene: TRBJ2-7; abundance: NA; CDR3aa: CASSSPADKNYEQYF; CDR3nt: TGCGCCAGCAGCTCCCCAGCGGACAAAAATTACGAGCAGTACTTC
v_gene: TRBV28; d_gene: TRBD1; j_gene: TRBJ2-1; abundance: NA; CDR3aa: CASSGTGKLYFSYNEQFF; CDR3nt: TGTGCCAGCAGTGGGACAGGGAAACTTTACTTCTCCTACAATGAGCAGTTCTTC
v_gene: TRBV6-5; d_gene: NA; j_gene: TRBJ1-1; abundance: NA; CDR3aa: CASRLTRTTEAFF; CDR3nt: TGTGCCAGCAGGCTGACAAGGACCACTGAAGCTTTCTTT
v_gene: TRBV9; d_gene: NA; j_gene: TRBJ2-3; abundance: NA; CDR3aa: CASSVEATDTQYF; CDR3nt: TGTGCCAGCAGCGTAGAGGCCACAGATACGCAGTATTTT
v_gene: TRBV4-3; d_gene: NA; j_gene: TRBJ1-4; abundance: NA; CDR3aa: CASSQDRGSGEKLFF; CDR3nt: TGCGCCAGCAGCCAAGATAGGGGGAGTGGGGAAAAACTGTTTTTT
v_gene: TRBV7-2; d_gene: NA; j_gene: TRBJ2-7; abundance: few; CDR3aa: CASSQRLGPYEQYF; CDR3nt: TGTGCCAGCAGCCAAAGACTGGGGCCCTACGAGCAGTACTTC
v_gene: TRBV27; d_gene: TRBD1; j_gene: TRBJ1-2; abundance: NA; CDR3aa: CASGTAANYGYTF; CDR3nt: TGTGCCAGCGGGACAGCAGCTAACTATGGCTACACCTTC
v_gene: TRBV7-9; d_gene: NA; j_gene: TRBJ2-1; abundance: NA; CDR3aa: CASRTGRNEQFF; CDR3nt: TGTGCCAGCAGGACGGGGCGAAATGAGCAGTTCTTC
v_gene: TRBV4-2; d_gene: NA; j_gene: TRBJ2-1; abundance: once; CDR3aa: CASSHSGHEGLVNEQFF; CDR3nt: TGTGCCAGCAGCCATTCCGGACACGAAGGACTTGTCAATGAGCAGTTCTTC
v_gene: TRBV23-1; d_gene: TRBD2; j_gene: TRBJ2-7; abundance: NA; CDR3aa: CASSQSRLPGLAGRFGLHSYEQYF; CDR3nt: TGCGCCAGCAGTCAATCTCGCCTACCGGGACTAGCGGGAAGGTTTGGGCTACACTCCTACGAGCAGTACTTC
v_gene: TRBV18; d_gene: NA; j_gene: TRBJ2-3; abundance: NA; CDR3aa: CASSLRREAAESDTQYF; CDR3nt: TGTGCCAGCTCACTACGCAGGGAAGCGGCGGAATCAGATACGCAGTATTTT
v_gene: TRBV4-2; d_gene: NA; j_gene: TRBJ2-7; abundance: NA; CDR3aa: CASSQARLSDSEQYF; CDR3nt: TGTGCCAGCAGCCAAGCGAGACTCTCCGATAGCGAGCAGTACTTC
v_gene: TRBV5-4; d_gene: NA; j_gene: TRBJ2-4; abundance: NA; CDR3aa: CASSLQGVENIQYF; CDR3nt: TGTGCCAGCAGCCTCCAGGGTGTAGAAAACATTCAGTACTTC
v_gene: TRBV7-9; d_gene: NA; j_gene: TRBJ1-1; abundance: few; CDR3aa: CASSLSTVEAFF; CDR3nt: TGTGCCAGCAGCTTATCGACAGTTGAAGCTTTCTTT
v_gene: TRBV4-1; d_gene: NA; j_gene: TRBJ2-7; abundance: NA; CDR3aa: CASSPGVQSSYEQYF; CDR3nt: TGCGCCAGCAGCCCGGGGGTACAGAGCTCCTACGAGCAGTACTTC
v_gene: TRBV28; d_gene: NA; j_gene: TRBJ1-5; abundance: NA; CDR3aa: CASSGPSSNQPQHF; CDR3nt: TGTGCCAGCAGTGGACCATCCAGCAATCAGCCCCAGCATTTT